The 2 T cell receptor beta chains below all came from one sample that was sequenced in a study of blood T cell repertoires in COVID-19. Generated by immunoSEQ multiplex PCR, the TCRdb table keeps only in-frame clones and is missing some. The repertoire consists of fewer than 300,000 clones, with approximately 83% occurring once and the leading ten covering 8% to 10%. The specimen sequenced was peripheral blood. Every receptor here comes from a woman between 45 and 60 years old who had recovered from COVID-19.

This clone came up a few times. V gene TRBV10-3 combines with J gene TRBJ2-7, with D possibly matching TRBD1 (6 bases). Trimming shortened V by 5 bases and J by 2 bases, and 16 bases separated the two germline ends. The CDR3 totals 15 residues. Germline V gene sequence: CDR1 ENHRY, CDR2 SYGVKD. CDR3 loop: CAISQNDRRPYEQYF. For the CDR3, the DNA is TGTGCCATCAGTCAGAACGACAGGAGACCCTACGAGCAGTACTTC.

The CDR3 region is CASSPPKTSGSYNEQFF. CDR3 nucleotide sequence: TGTGCCAGCTCACCACCGAAGACTAGCGGCTCCTACAATGAGCAGTTCTTC. The genes are TRBV18 and TRBJ2-1, with 9 nucleotides matching TRBD2. The CDR3 sequence is 17 residues long. The germline V gene encodes CDR1 KGHSH and CDR2 LQKENI. Unmatched junction bases numbered 3, after V lost 0 bases and J lost 0 bases.